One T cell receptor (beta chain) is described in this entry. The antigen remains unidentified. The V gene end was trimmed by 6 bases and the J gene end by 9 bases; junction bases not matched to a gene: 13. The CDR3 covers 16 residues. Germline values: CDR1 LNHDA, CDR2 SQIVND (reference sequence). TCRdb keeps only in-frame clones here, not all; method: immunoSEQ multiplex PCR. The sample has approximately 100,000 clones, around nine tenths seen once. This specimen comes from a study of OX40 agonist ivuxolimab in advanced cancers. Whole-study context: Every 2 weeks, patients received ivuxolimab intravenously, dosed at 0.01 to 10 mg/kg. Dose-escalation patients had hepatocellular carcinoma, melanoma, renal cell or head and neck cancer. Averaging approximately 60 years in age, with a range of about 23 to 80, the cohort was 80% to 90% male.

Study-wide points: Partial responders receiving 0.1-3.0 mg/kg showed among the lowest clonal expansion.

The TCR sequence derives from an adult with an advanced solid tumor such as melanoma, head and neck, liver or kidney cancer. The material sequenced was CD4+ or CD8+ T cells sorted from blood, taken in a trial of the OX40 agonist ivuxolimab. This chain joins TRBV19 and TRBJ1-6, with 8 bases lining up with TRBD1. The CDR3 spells CASSHRQGIEGSPLHF. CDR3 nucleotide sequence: TGTGCCAGTAGCCACAGACAGGGGATTGAAGGTTCACCCCTCCACTTT.